This TCR beta chain was profiled in a study of blood T cell repertoires in COVID-19. Measured with immunoSEQ multiplex PCR; TCRdb has only the in-frame clones, and not every one. Of fewer than 450,000 clones in the sample, approximately 89% were seen once. The TCR comes from a woman younger than 30 who had recovered from COVID-19. Sequenced input: peripheral blood.

For the CDR3, the DNA is TGCAGCGTTGAGCAGGGAACGAATGAGCAGTTCTTC. Protein product: CSVEQGTNEQFF. J is TRBJ2-1 and V is TRBV29-1; a possible D gene is TRBD1 (5 bases). In germline, CDR1 is SQVTM, CDR2 ANQGSEA. The CDR3 has 12 residues. V dropped 3 bases and J dropped 7 bases, with 10 bases sitting between them.